One T cell receptor (beta chain) is described in this entry. Trimming took 5 bases from V and 8 from J; bases not matched to a gene: 6. CDR1 and CDR2 from the germline V gene are PRHDT and FYEKMQ (reference sequence). The CDR3 contains 13 residues. The source of the sample is a study of T cell changes during pregnancy in multiple sclerosis. The protocol was immunoSEQ multiplex PCR, while the TCRdb copy is restricted to in-frame clones and leaves out a portion. Among about 67,000 clones, about nine tenths were seen once, and the ten largest hold around 2.5%. The source of this sequence is a female donor in good health, enrolled as a control in a pregnancy study. The chain uses TRBV13 and TRBJ2-7; 10 nucleotides line up with TRBD1. The input for sequencing was peripheral blood, taken in the second trimester of pregnancy. The CDR3 DNA is TGTGCCAGCAGCCGAGACAGGGGGCCCCAGCAGTACTTC. It encodes CASSRDRGPQQYF. Together with reference TRBV13 and TRBJ2-7, the CDR3 gives the full variable domain: AAGVIQSPRHLIKEKRETATLKCYPIPRHDTVYWYQQGPGQDPQFLISFYEKMQSDKGSIPDRFSAQQFSDYHSELNMSSLELGDSALYFCASSRDRGPQQYFGPGTRLTVT.